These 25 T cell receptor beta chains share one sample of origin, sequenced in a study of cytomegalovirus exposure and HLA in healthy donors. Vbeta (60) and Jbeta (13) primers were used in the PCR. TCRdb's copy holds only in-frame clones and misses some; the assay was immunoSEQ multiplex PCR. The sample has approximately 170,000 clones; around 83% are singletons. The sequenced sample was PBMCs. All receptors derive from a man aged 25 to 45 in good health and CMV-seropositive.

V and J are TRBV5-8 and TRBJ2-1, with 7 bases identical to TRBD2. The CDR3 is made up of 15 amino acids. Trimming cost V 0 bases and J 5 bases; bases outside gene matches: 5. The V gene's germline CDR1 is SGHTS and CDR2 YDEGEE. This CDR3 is CASSLGLAVNNEQFF. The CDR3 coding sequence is TGTGCCAGCAGCTTGGGTCTAGCGGTAAACAATGAGCAGTTCTTC.

CDR3 region: CASSLASGTSEQTEQFF. The CDR3 DNA is TGTGCCAGCAGCTTAGCGTCGGGGACTAGCGAACAAACCGAGCAGTTCTTC. The V gene is TRBV7-9, the J gene TRBJ2-1; TRBD2 matches at 10 bases. The J segment lost 10 bases and the V segment lost 0 bases, leaving 12 bases of the junction unmatched. The CDR3 covers 17 residues. Per germline, CDR1 SEHNR and CDR2 FQNEAQ (reference sequence).

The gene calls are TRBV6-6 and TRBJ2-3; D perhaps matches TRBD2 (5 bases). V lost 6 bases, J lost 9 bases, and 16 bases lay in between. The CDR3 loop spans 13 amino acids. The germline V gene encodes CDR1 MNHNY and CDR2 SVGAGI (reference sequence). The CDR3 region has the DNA TGTGCCAGCAGCCGCCCGGGGATCGACACGCAGTATTTT. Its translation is CASSRPGIDTQYF.

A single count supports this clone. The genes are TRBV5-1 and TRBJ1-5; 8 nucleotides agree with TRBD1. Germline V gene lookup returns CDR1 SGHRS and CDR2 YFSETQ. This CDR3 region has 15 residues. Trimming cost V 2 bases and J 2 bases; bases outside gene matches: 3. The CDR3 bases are TGCGCCAGCAGCTTTACAGGGGGTGGCAATCAGCCCCAGCATTTT. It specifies CASSFTGGGNQPQHF. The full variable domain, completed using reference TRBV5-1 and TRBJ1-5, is KAGVTQTPRYLIKTRGQQVTLSCSPISGHRSVSWYQQTPGQGLQFLFEYFSETQRNKGNFPGRFSGRQFSNSRSEMNVSTLELGDSALYLCASSFTGGGNQPQHFGDGTRLSIL.

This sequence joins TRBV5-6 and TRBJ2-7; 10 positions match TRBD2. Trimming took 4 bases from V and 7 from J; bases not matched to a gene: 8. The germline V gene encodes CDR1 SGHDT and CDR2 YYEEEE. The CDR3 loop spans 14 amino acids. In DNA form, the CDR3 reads TGTGCCAGCAGCGTACTAGCGGGACTTGCAGAGCAGTACTTC. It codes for CASSVLAGLAEQYF.

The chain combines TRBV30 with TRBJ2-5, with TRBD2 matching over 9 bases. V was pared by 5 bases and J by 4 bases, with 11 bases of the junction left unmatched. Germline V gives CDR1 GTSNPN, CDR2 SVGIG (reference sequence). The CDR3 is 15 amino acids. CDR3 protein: CAWAYSGSRAETQYF. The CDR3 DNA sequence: TGTGCCTGGGCTTATAGCGGGAGTCGGGCAGAGACCCAGTACTTC.

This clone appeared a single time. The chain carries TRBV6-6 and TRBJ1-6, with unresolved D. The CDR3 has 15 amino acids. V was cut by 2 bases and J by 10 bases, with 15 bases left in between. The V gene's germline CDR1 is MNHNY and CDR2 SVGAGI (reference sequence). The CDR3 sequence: CASSYIARSGSPLHF. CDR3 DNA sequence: TGTGCCAGCAGTTACATTGCCAGGTCAGGCTCACCCCTCCACTTT.

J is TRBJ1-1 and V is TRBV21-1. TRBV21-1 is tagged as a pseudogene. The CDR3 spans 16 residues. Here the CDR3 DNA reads TGTGCCAGCAGCAAGGCCCTAGAACTGACGAACACTGAAGCTTTCTTT. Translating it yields CASSKALELTNTEAFF.

The CDR3 coding sequence is TGTGCCAGCAGCTTAGATTTAGCGGATCGCGGAGATACGCAGTATTTT. This translates into CASSLDLADRGDTQYF. The gene calls are TRBV11-3 and TRBJ2-3; D may be TRBD2 (6 bases). V was pared by 0 bases and J by 5 bases, with 15 bases between. From germline, CDR1 is SGHNT and CDR2 YENEEA. This CDR3 is 16 amino acids long.

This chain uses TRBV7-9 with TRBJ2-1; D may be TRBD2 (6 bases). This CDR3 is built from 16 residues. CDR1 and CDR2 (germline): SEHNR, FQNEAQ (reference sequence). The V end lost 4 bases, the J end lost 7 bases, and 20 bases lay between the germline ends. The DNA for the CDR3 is TGTGCCAGCAGCTGGCCCCCGGGAGCCGGCATAAATGAGCAGTTCTTC. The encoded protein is CASSWPPGAGINEQFF.

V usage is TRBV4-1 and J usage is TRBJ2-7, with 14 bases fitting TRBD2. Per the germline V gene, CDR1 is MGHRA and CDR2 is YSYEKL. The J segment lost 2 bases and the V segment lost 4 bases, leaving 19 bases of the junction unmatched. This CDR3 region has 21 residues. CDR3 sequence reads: CASSRGPVGPGTSGGPYEQYV. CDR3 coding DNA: TGCGCCAGCAGCCGGGGCCCGGTGGGGCCCGGGACTAGCGGGGGACCCTACGAGCAGTACGTC.

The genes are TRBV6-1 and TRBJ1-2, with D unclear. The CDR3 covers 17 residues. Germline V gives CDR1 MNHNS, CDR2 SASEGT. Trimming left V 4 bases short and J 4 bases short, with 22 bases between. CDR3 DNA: TGTGCCAGCAGTGTCCAGGCCCACCTCCTCCCGAGCTATGGCTACACCTTC. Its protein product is CASSVQAHLLPSYGYTF.

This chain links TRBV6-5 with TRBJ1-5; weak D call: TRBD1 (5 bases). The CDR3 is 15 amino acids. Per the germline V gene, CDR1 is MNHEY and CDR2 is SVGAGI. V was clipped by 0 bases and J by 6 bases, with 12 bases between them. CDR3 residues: CASSYSWGGGQPQHF. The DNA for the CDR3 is TGTGCCAGCAGTTACTCATGGGGGGGAGGTCAGCCCCAGCATTTT.

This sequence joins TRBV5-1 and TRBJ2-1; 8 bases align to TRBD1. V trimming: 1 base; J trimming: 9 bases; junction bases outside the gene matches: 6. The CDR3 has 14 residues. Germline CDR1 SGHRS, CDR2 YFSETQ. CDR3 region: CASSLQGAKSEQFF. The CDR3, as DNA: TGCGCCAGCAGCTTGCAGGGGGCTAAGAGTGAGCAGTTCTTC.

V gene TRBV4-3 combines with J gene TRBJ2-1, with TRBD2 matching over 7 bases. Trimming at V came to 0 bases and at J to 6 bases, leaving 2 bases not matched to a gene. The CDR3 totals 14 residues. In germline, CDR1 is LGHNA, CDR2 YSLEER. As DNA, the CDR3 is TGCGCCAGCAGCCAAGAGGTAGCGGGCAATGAGCAGTTCTTC. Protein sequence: CASSQEVAGNEQFF.

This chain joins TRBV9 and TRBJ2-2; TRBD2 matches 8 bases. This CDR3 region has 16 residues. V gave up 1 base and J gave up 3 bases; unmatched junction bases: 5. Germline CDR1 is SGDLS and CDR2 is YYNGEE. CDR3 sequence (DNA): TGTGCCAGCAGCGTAATCACTAGCGGAGACACCGGGGAGCTGTTTTTT. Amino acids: CASSVITSGDTGELFF. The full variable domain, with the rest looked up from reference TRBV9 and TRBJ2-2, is DSGVTQTPKHLITATGQRVTLRCSPRSGDLSVYWYQQSLDQGLQFLIQYYNGEERAKGNILERFSAQQFPDLHSELNLSSLELGDSALYFCASSVITSGDTGELFFGEGSRLTVL.

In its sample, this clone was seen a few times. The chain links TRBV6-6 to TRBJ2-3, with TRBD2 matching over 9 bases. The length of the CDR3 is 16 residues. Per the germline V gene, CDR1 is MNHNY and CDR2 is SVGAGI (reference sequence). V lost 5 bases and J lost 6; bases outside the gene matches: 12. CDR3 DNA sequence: TGTGCCAGCAGTCCGAGGGCGGGAGGGGTCGAGGATACGCAGTATTTT. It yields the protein CASSPRAGGVEDTQYF.

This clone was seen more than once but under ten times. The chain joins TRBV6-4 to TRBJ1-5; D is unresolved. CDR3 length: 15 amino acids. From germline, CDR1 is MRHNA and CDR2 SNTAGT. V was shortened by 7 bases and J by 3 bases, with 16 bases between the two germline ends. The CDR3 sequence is CASKGGGGPNQPQHF. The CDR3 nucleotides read TGTGCCAGCAAGGGAGGAGGAGGTCCCAATCAGCCCCAGCATTTT.

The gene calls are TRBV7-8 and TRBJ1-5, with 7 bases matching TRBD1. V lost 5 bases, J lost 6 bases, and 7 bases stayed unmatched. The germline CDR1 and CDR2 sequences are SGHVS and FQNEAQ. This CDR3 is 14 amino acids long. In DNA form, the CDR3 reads TGTGCCAGCAGCGAGGGCAGGGGGAGTCAGCCCCAGCATTTT. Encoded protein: CASSEGRGSQPQHF.

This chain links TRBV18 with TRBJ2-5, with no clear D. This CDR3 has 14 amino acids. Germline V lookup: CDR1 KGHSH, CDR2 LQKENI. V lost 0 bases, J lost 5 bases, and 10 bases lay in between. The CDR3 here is CASSPPRQRETQYF. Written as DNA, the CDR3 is TGTGCCAGCTCACCACCGCGACAACGGGAGACCCAGTACTTC.

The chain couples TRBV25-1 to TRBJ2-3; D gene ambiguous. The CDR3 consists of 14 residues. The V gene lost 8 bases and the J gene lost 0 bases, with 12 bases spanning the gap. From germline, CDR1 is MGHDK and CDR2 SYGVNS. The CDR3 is CASSGQKSTDTQYF. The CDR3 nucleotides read TGTGCCAGCTCTGGGCAGAAGAGCACAGATACGCAGTATTTT.

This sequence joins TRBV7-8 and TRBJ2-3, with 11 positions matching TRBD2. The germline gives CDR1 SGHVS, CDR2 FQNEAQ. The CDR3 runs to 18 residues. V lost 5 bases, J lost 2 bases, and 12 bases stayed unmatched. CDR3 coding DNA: TGTGCCAGCAGCCCCAGGACGGGGACTAGCGGCAACACAGATACGCAGTATTTT. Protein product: CASSPRTGTSGNTDTQYF.

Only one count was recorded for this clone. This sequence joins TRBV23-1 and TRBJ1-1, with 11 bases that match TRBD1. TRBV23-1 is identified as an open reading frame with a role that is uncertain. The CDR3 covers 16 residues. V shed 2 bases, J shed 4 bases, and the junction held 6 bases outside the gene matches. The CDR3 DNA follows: TGCGCCAGCAGTCAAGCGGACAGGGGGCGCCCCACTGAAGCTTTCTTT. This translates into CASSQADRGRPTEAFF.

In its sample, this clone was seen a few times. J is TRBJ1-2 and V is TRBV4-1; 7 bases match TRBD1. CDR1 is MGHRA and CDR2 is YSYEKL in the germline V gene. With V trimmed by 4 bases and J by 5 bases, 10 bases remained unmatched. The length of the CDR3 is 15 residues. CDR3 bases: TGCGCCAGCAGCCCGGGACAGCTACATTCGTATGGCTACACCTTC. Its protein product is CASSPGQLHSYGYTF.

The CDR3 spells CASSSPPEGDNTEAFF. As DNA, the CDR3 is TGTGCCAGCAGCTCCCCACCCGAGGGAGACAACACTGAAGCTTTCTTT. This chain links TRBV21-1 with TRBJ1-1. TRBV21-1 corresponds to a pseudogene. This CDR3 is 16 amino acids long.